This TCR beta chain originates from a study of regulatory T cells in long-lasting Graves disease. Turning to the study itself: Persistent Graves' disease denoted over 5 years of antithyroid drugs plus positive TSH receptor antibodies.

Assembly of TCR beta libraries relied on iRepertoire HTBI primers together with Arm-PCR of CDR3 regions. In TCRdb, the multiplex PCR reads were re-called with MiXCR into one record per CDR3 protein. There are 600,000 to 850,000 distinct CDR3 sequences in the sample; approximately 29% occur only once, and about 40% lies in the top ten. With 8 bases removed from V and 4 bases from J, the gap between germline ends came to 26 bases. CDR1 is MDHEN and CDR2 is SYDVKM in the germline V gene. The CDR3 has 17 amino acids. The time point: persistent/refractory GD, antithyroid drugs over 5 years with positive TRAb. With RNA extracted from PBMCs as input, the TCR library was made. The authors diagnosed Graves' disease using American Thyroid Association guidelines.

The chain joins TRBV28 to TRBJ1-2; D gene unclear. This clonotype was sampled from a female donor with Graves disease. Sequencing was performed on peripheral blood mononuclear cells (PBMCs), taken when the disease was refractory, from a patient treated with antithyroid drugs. In nucleotides, the CDR3 is TGTGCCAGCTCACCACCATCGGCAGGTAGAACTCCCTATGGCTACACCTTC. This sequence encodes CASSPPSAGRTPYGYTF.